A selection of T cell receptor beta chains follows, all from one sample in a study. Repertoires were generated with immunoSEQ multiplex PCR, while TCRdb's copy carries only in-frame clones and drops some. This sample yields around 50,000 clones, of which over 90% are seen a single time; about 10% belongs to the top ten. The sequenced sample was PBMCs. Source of these receptors: a man in his forties with rheumatoid arthritis. Both conserved end residues are part of each CDR3. The D gene is left open where the match is weak. A clone size is listed for some rows: how often the clone was seen (once, few, many), or a class if it is expanded.

.,TRBV10-2,15,TRBD2,TRBJ2-2,CASGSGTRVTGELFF,TGCGCCAGCGGATCCGGGACTAGGGTCACCGGGGAGCTGTTTTTT
.,TRBV2,15,TRBD1,TRBJ2-5,CASSNGQVERETQYF,TGTGCCAGCAGTAACGGACAGGTGGAGAGGGAGACCCAGTACTTC
.,TRBV5-6,16,TRBD1,TRBJ1-6,CASSSWTGVINSPLHF,TGTGCCAGCAGCTCCTGGACAGGAGTAATTAATTCACCCCTCCACTTT
.,TRBV7-3,13,.,TRBJ1-1,CASSPLGNTEAFF,TGTGCCAGCAGCCCATTGGGGAACACTGAAGCTTTCTTT
.,TRBV7-3,16,.,TRBJ2-6,CASSPQADFGANVLTF,TGTGCCAGCAGCCCCCAGGCGGATTTTGGGGCCAACGTCCTGACTTTC
.,TRBV7-9,15,.,TRBJ1-4,CASSLAQGFGEKLFF,TGTGCCAGCAGCTTAGCGCAAGGGTTCGGGGAAAAACTGTTTTTT
.,TRBV7-8,15,TRBD2,TRBJ2-7,CASSLPSGSFHEQYF,TGTGCCAGCAGCTTACCTAGCGGGAGTTTCCACGAGCAGTACTTC
.,TRBV19,16,.,TRBJ2-2,CASSMSTQLGTGELFF,TGTGCCAGTAGTATGTCTACCCAGCTGGGAACCGGGGAGCTGTTTTTT
once,TRBV7-2,16,TRBD1,TRBJ1-6,CASIETGLFGNSPLHF,TGTGCCAGCATCGAGACAGGGCTGTTTGGGAATTCACCCCTCCACTTT
.,TRBV15,19,.,TRBJ2-7,CATSRDPGLAGKGSYEQYF,TGTGCCACCAGCAGAGATCCGGGGTTGGCGGGGAAAGGCTCCTACGAGCAGTACTTC
.,TRBV7-6,15,.,TRBJ2-5,CASSLRPRGGETQYF,TGTGCCAGCAGCTTAAGGCCAAGGGGGGGAGAGACCCAGTACTTC
.,TRBV3-1/TRBV3-2,13,.,TRBJ2-2,CASSPLGTGELFF,TGTGCCAGCAGCCCCTTAGGGACCGGGGAGCTGTTTTTT
once,TRBV3-1/TRBV3-2,14,TRBD1,TRBJ1-1,CASSQDLSTGGAFF,TGTGCCAGCAGCCAAGATCTGTCGACAGGGGGAGCTTTCTTT
.,TRBV13,13,.,TRBJ1-1,CASIRGHGTEAFF,TGTGCCAGCATACGTGGGCATGGCACTGAAGCTTTCTTT
.,TRBV11-2,15,TRBD1,TRBJ2-2,CASSFTPQGAAELFF,TGTGCCAGCAGCTTTACCCCCCAGGGGGCTGCGGAGCTGTTTTTT
.,TRBV7-8,17,TRBD2,TRBJ2-1,CASSLVSLAGSNNEQFF,TGTGCCAGCAGCCTCGTTTCCCTAGCGGGATCCAACAATGAGCAGTTCTTC
.,TRBV7-9,14,.,TRBJ2-5,CASSLNQVQETQYF,TGTGCCAGCAGCTTAAACCAGGTCCAAGAGACCCAGTACTTC
.,TRBV3-1/TRBV3-2,12,.,TRBJ2-1,CASSLSGDEQFF,TGTGCCAGCAGCCTCTCGGGGGATGAGCAGTTCTTC
.,TRBV14,13,.,TRBJ2-1,CASSPQSYNEQFF,TGTGCCAGCAGCCCACAGAGCTACAATGAGCAGTTCTTC
few,TRBV3-1/TRBV3-2,14,.,TRBJ1-1,CASSQGSGGTEAFF,TGTGCCAGCAGCCAGGGCTCTGGGGGCACTGAAGCTTTCTTT
.,TRBV7-9,14,.,TRBJ2-3,CASSLGRGTDTQYF,TGTGCCAGCAGCTTAGGCAGGGGCACAGATACGCAGTATTTT
.,TRBV19,15,.,TRBJ2-1,CASTLFGTNYNEQFF,TGTGCCAGTACCCTGTTCGGGACAAACTACAATGAGCAGTTCTTC
.,TRBV6-1,18,TRBD1,TRBJ2-7,CASSEPVFDRANSYEQYF,TGTGCCAGCAGTGAACCCGTCTTCGACAGGGCGAACTCCTACGAGCAGTACTTC
.,TRBV5-6,17,.,TRBJ1-5,CASSLRRTRYSNQPQHF,TGTGCCAGCAGCTTACGAAGGACAAGATATAGCAATCAGCCCCAGCATTTT
.,TRBV15,15,TRBD1,TRBJ2-2,CATQLGQINTGELFF,TGTGCCACCCAATTGGGACAGATAAACACCGGGGAGCTGTTTTTT
.,TRBV11-1,13,.,TRBJ2-7,CASSPSGIHEQYF,TGTGCCAGCAGCCCTTCAGGGATTCACGAGCAGTACTTC
.,TRBV30,16,TRBD1,TRBJ2-2,CAWSPQGQGALGELFF,TGTGCCTGGAGTCCCCAGGGACAGGGGGCGCTGGGGGAGCTGTTTTTT
.,TRBV9,14,TRBD1,TRBJ1-2,CASSPRQGAFGYTF,TGTGCCAGCAGCCCGAGACAGGGGGCCTTCGGCTACACCTTC
.,TRBV6-6,15,.,TRBJ1-4,CASSYEGATNEKLFF,TGTGCCAGCAGTTATGAGGGGGCAACTAATGAAAAACTGTTTTTT
.,TRBV11-2,15,TRBD2,TRBJ2-3,CASSFAGAVLDTQYF,TGTGCCAGCAGCTTCGCGGGAGCAGTGTTGGATACGCAGTATTTT
once,TRBV27,11,.,TRBJ2-7,CASSFSGEQYF,TGTGCCAGCAGTTTTTCTGGCGAGCAGTACTTC
.,TRBV19,14,.,TRBJ1-1,CASSIGTQNTEAFF,TGTGCCAGTAGTATAGGGACACAGAACACTGAAGCTTTCTTT
.,TRBV12-5,16,.,TRBJ1-1,CASGLGAGQLNTEAFF,TGTGCTAGTGGTTTAGGGGCAGGGCAGTTGAACACTGAAGCTTTCTTT
.,TRBV6-2/TRBV6-3,12,.,TRBJ1-4,CASSYGSSVLFF,TGTGCCAGCAGTTACGGGTCGTCCGTGCTGTTTTTT
.,TRBV29-1,15,TRBD1,TRBJ2-5,CSVEGDRGSPETQYF,TGCAGCGTTGAAGGGGACAGGGGGTCTCCAGAGACCCAGTACTTC
.,TRBV4-2,16,TRBD2,TRBJ2-1,CASSQDGGSGGNEQFF,TGTGCCAGCAGCCAAGATGGGGGTAGCGGGGGTAATGAGCAGTTCTTC
.,TRBV2,15,TRBD1,TRBJ1-4,CASLSYGTGTEKLFF,TGTGCCAGCCTCTCCTACGGGACAGGGACGGAAAAACTGTTTTTT
.,TRBV29-1,14,TRBD2,TRBJ2-5,CSVALGTKKETQYF,TGCAGCGTTGCCCTGGGGACTAAAAAAGAGACCCAGTACTTC
.,TRBV29-1,11,.,TRBJ1-2,CSADSPYGYTF,TGCAGCGCCGACAGCCCCTATGGCTACACCTTC
.,TRBV5-1,14,.,TRBJ2-5,CASSLRQYQETQYF,TGCGCCAGCAGCCTGCGACAGTACCAAGAGACCCAGTACTTC
.,TRBV4-3,15,.,TRBJ2-3,CASSQDPRSADTQYF,TGCGCCAGCAGCCAAGATCCTCGTTCGGCAGATACGCAGTATTTT